Listed below are T cell receptor beta chains from one sample, sequenced in a study of Ad26.COV2.S vaccination and SARS-CoV-2 variants. Assay used: immunoSEQ multiplex PCR; TCRdb lists only in-frame clones, some missing. The sample holds about 350,000 clones, 75% to 90% seen once. This specimen was peripheral blood, taken in a trial of Ad26.COV2.S vaccine versus placebo. These receptors originate from a person between 18 and 59 years old who received the Ad26.COV2.S COVID-19 vaccine or a placebo. Each CDR3 is given with its conserved first and last residue. A D gene is named only where the DNA matches it firmly. The listing skips clone size in some rows; elsewhere it reads once, few, many or a size class.

clone_size	v_call	d_call	j_call	cdr3_aa	cdr3_nt
-	TRBV3-1/TRBV3-2	-	TRBJ2-5	CASSQGPIFRETQYF	TGTGCCAGCAGCCAGGGCCCGATTTTCAGGGAGACCCAGTACTTC
-	TRBV28	-	TRBJ1-3	CASNQAHSGNTIYF	TGTGCCAGCAACCAGGCTCACTCTGGAAACACCATATATTTT
-	TRBV7-2	TRBD1	TRBJ1-2	CASTYPADRGGYTF	TGTGCCAGCACCTACCCCGCCGACAGGGGTGGCTACACCTTC
once	TRBV7-8	-	TRBJ1-3	CASSLAGFGNTIYF	TGTGCCAGCAGCTTAGCGGGGTTTGGAAACACCATATATTTT
-	TRBV12-3/TRBV12-4	-	TRBJ1-1	CASSWGKYEAFF	TGTGCCAGCAGTTGGGGGAAGTATGAAGCTTTCTTT
-	TRBV7-6	-	TRBJ2-1	CASSLNYGGGDEQFF	TGTGCCAGCAGCTTAAATTACGGGGGAGGCGATGAGCAGTTCTTC
-	TRBV5-1	TRBD1	TRBJ2-1	CASSFNTGQNIYNEQFF	TGCGCCAGCAGCTTTAATACGGGACAGAACATCTACAATGAGCAGTTCTTC
few	TRBV2	TRBD1	TRBJ1-2	CASRVDRAGYGYTF	TGTGCCAGCAGGGTCGACAGGGCCGGCTATGGCTACACCTTC
-	TRBV7-2	-	TRBJ2-1	CASSPIADSSYNEQFF	TGTGCCAGCAGCCCAATAGCGGATAGCTCCTACAATGAGCAGTTCTTC
-	TRBV19	-	TRBJ2-2	CASEGWGYTGELFF	TGTGCCAGTGAAGGGTGGGGGTACACCGGGGAGCTGTTTTTT
-	TRBV4-3	TRBD1	TRBJ2-3	CASSQRRTGGPTDTQYF	TGCGCCAGCAGCCAAAGAAGAACAGGGGGCCCGACAGATACGCAGTATTTT
-	TRBV12-3/TRBV12-4	-	TRBJ2-5	CANLTVEETQYF	TGTGCCAACCTGACAGTCGAAGAGACCCAGTACTTC